This T cell receptor (beta chain) was sequenced in a study of blood T cell repertoires in COVID-19. Study-level information: T cells, B-cell-depleted T cells, or PBMCs provided the cDNA or gDNA that served as material.

In the source study's methods: How many nucleated cells were present was estimated from reference gene primer amplification. TCRdb's table, derived via immunoSEQ multiplex PCR, lists solely in-frame clones and lacks some. V, J and clone size reflect that table, while D and trimming were determined from the DNA. Here the sample spans 90,000 or so clones, approximately 82% being singletons. V lost 5 bases to trimming and J lost 1 base, with 8 bases between them. Germline V gene sequence: CDR1 MDHEN, CDR2 SYDVKM. This CDR3 is 13 amino acids long. The chain uses TRBV28 and TRBJ1-1, with D hard to call. Sequences were obtained from peripheral blood. The sequence derives from a man in his sixties with acute or convalescent COVID-19. The CDR3 nucleotides read TGTGCCAGCAGTCCGAGAGCGAACACTGAAGCTTTCTTT. Translating gives CASSPRANTEAFF.